This T cell receptor beta chain was obtained from a study of molecular identifiers for immune sequencing clone quantification. In TCRdb, the PCR reads were re-called with MiXCR into one record per CDR3 protein. The repertoire includes 80,000 to 100,000 distinct CDR3 sequences, roughly 24% of them detected once, and about 0.94% sits in the top ten. The sample holds many counts of this clonotype. The CDR3 covers 18 residues. V dropped 2 bases and J dropped 5; count of bases not matched to a gene: 13. From germline, CDR1 is MNHEY and CDR2 SMNVEV (reference sequence). The V and J genes are TRBV27 and TRBJ2-2, with TRBD1 matching 8 bases. The receptor's source is a human donor in good health. Some libraries in this study had Jurkat cell RNA spiked in. Sequencing used naive CD8+ T cells from blood, with Jurkat cell RNA spiked in. As to subset: FACS-sorted CD8+CD4-CCR7+CD45RA+ naive T cells. CDR3 sequence: CASSLNRLGTGGTGELFF. DNA for the CDR3: TGTGCCAGCAGTTTAAATCGATTGGGGACAGGAGGGACCGGGGAGCTGTTTTTT.